The 16 T cell receptor beta chains below were found in one sample sequenced in a study of T cell changes during pregnancy in multiple sclerosis. Here immunoSEQ multiplex PCR was the method, and the copy in TCRdb shows in-frame clones only, minus some. The sample includes some 3,400 clones, 80% to 90% of them seen just once. The sequencing here drew on CD8+ T cells from peripheral blood mononuclear cells, taken in the first trimester of pregnancy. These receptors all stem from a female donor in good health, enrolled as a control in a pregnancy study.

The J gene is TRBJ1-5, the V gene TRBV27; 9 bases fit TRBD1. The germline V gene has CDR1 MNHEY and CDR2 SMNVEV (reference sequence). The CDR3 sequence is 13 residues long. Losses at the gene ends were 6 bases for V and 4 bases for J; bases not matched to a gene: 1. The CDR3 loop is CASRGQGNQPQHF. CDR3 nucleotides: TGTGCCAGCAGAGGACAGGGGAATCAGCCCCAGCATTTT.

This clone was observed a handful of times. The chain couples TRBV19 to TRBJ1-1; no firm D call. The ends were cut back, 7 bases at V and 3 bases at J, with 18 bases in the middle. Germline V gene lookup returns CDR1 LNHDA and CDR2 SQIVND (reference sequence). CDR3 length equals 15 residues. The CDR3: CASTWREGGHTEAFF. The CDR3, as DNA: TGTGCCAGTACCTGGAGGGAGGGTGGGCACACTGAAGCTTTCTTT.

The chain combines TRBV5-1 with TRBJ1-3; tentative D call: TRBD1 (6 bases). CDR3 length: 16 amino acids. Trimming cost V 2 bases and J 0 bases, with 12 bases left between them. Per the germline V gene, CDR1 is SGHRS and CDR2 is YFSETQ. The DNA of the CDR3 is TGCGCCAGCAGCTTAACAGGGCCAATCTCTGGAAACACCATATATTTT. This translates into CASSLTGPISGNTIYF. The entire variable domain, with the rest obtained from reference TRBV5-1 and TRBJ1-3, is as follows: KAGVTQTPRYLIKTRGQQVTLSCSPISGHRSVSWYQQTPGQGLQFLFEYFSETQRNKGNFPGRFSGRQFSNSRSEMNVSTLELGDSALYLCASSLTGPISGNTIYFGEGSWLTVV.

In DNA form, the CDR3 reads TGTGCCAGCAGCTTGGCCGGGGAAGGACAGGAGGGCGACTATGGCTACACCTTC. Protein product: CASSLAGEGQEGDYGYTF. The chain employs TRBV5-6 and TRBJ1-2, with 7 bases aligning to TRBD1. Looked up from germline, CDR1 is SGHDT and CDR2 is YYEEEE. After removal of 0 bases from V and 3 bases from J, the junction contained 14 bases not matched to a gene. The CDR3 runs to 18 residues.

The V call is TRBV15, the J call TRBJ2-5, with TRBD2 as a possible D gene (6 bases). The CDR3 has 16 amino acids. CDR1 is LNHNV, CDR2 YYDKDF, per germline (reference sequence). The ends were cut back, 0 bases at V and 5 bases at J, with 16 bases in the middle. In nucleotides, the CDR3 is TGTGCCACCAGCAGAGAAACTAGAGGGAGGACGGAGACCCAGTACTTC. This gives the protein CATSRETRGRTETQYF. Full variable domain (remainder filled in from reference TRBV15 and TRBJ2-5): DAMVIQNPRYQVTQFGKPVTLSCSQTLNHNVMYWYQQKSSQAPKLLFHYYDKDFNNEADTPDNFQSRRPNTSFCFLDIRSPGLGDTAMYLCATSRETRGRTETQYFGPGTRLLVL.

J is TRBJ1-1 and V is TRBV27; the D gene is possibly TRBD1 (6 bases). CDR1 and CDR2 (germline): MNHEY, SMNVEV (reference sequence). The CDR3 runs to 13 residues. Trimming left V 5 bases short and J 3 bases short, with 10 bases between. As DNA, the CDR3 is TGTGCCAGCAGTGGGGCAGGGGACACTGAAGCTTTCTTT. Residues: CASSGAGDTEAFF.

The chain has TRBV5-6 and TRBJ1-2, with TRBD1 identical over 8 bases. Looked up from germline, CDR1 is SGHDT and CDR2 is YYEEEE. The CDR3 length is 15 residues. V was clipped by 4 bases and J by 5 bases; unmatched bases: 10. CDR3 residues: CASSPQGARKYGYTF. The CDR3 DNA reads TGTGCCAGCAGCCCTCAGGGGGCGCGAAAGTATGGCTACACCTTC. The variable domain in full, completed from reference TRBV5-6 and TRBJ1-2, reads DAGVTQSPTHLIKTRGQQVTLRCSPKSGHDTVSWYQQALGQGPQFIFQYYEEEERQRGNFPDRFSGHQFPNYSSELNVNALLLGDSALYLCASSPQGARKYGYTFGSGTRLTVV.

The chain has TRBV25-1 and TRBJ1-2; D perhaps matches TRBD1 (5 bases). The CDR3 length is 14 residues. The germline gives CDR1 MGHDK, CDR2 SYGVNS. The ends were cut back, 2 bases at V and 9 bases at J, with 16 bases in the middle. CDR3 nucleotide sequence: TGTGCCAGCAGTGAAGACAGCCTGAGTTCTCGCTACACCTTC. Translating gives CASSEDSLSSRYTF.

J is TRBJ2-7 and V is TRBV7-9; tentatively, D is TRBD2 (6 bases). CDR3 length: 14 residues. Germline lookup yields CDR1 SEHNR and CDR2 FQNEAQ (reference sequence). Deletions cut 2 bases from V and 2 bases from J, with 10 bases between. The CDR3 region is CASSLRDFTYEQYF. The DNA of the CDR3 is TGTGCCAGCAGCTTACGGGACTTCACCTACGAGCAGTACTTC.

The chain couples TRBV21-1 to TRBJ2-3; TRBD2 is taken as the D call from the table, unchecked against the DNA. TRBV21-1 is noted as a pseudogene. The CDR3 runs to 17 residues. Written as DNA, the CDR3 is TGTGCCAGCAGCAAAGAGGGACTATATTGGGGCACAGATACGCAGTATTTT. As protein: CASSKEGLYWGTDTQYF.

The chain is built from TRBV6-1 and TRBJ2-7, with unresolved D. With 6 bases removed from V and 4 bases from J, the gap between germline ends came to 13 bases. This CDR3 has 13 residues. From germline, CDR1 is MNHNS and CDR2 SASEGT. The DNA of the CDR3 is TGTGCCAGCAGGGCCCCGGCGGAGTACGAGCAGTACTTC. Its protein product is CASRAPAEYEQYF.

CDR3 sequence: CASSPDRGQGGELFF. Here the CDR3 DNA reads TGTGCCAGCAGTCCCGACAGGGGGCAAGGCGGGGAGCTGTTTTTT. The chain combines TRBV2 with TRBJ2-2; 10 nucleotides match TRBD1. V was clipped by 5 bases and J by 7 bases; unmatched bases: 7. Germline CDR1 SNHLY, CDR2 FYNNEI. The CDR3 runs to 15 residues.

The chain employs TRBV5-4 and TRBJ2-1; D not certain. This CDR3 is built from 14 residues. Between the trimmed V and J ends, which lost 1 base and 5 bases, there was a span of 10 bases. Germline values: CDR1 SGHNT, CDR2 YYREEE (reference sequence). The CDR3 spells CASSLMELDNEQFF. Here the CDR3 DNA reads TGTGCCAGCAGCTTGATGGAGTTAGACAATGAGCAGTTCTTC.

A word on this clone: Relative to the germline gene, one junction end is altered; a read error may explain this. The same CDR3 arises from other DNA sequences in this sample as well. The rearrangement links TRBV2 to TRBJ2-5; TRBD1 agrees at 7 bases. This CDR3 has 15 residues. Germline V gene sequence: CDR1 SNHLY, CDR2 FYNNEI. CDR3 amino acids: CASSGRQGHQETQYF. CDR3 nucleotide sequence: TGTGCCAGCAGTGGACGACAGGGCCACCAGGAGACCCAGTACTTC.

The chain uses TRBV14 and TRBJ2-1; tentatively, D is TRBD2 (5 bases). Per germline, CDR1 SGHDN and CDR2 FVKESK. The CDR3 runs 14 residues. V was cut by 3 bases and J by 12 bases, with 18 bases left in between. CDR3 sequence: CASSHNLLGGRQFF. In DNA form, the CDR3 reads TGTGCCAGCAGCCACAACCTACTAGGAGGCCGGCAGTTCTTC.

The chain carries TRBV7-2 and TRBJ1-4; no definite D call. V lost 5 bases, J lost 2 bases, and 18 bases lay in between. CDR3 size: 17 residues. Germline loops: CDR1 SGHTA, CDR2 FQGNSA. CDR3 region: CASSPGLRASTNEKLFF. The CDR3 nucleotides are TGTGCCAGCAGCCCCGGGTTGCGGGCTTCGACTAATGAAAAACTGTTTTTT.